One sample yielded the 23 T cell receptor beta chains listed below, sequenced in a study of T cells in tuberculosis. Using immunoSEQ multiplex PCR, the repertoire was profiled, and TCRdb retains in-frame clones only, with some absent. This sample has approximately 40,000 clones, with approximately 95% found just once. Time point noted: new active TB diagnosis, blood taken before or within 7 days of starting treatment. Sequenced material: PBMCs, taken at tuberculosis diagnosis. The source is an adult with tuberculosis.

The chain combines TRBV6-5 with TRBJ2-1, with 8 bases that match TRBD2. Germline V gene sequence: CDR1 MNHEY, CDR2 SVGAGI. V gave up 0 bases and J gave up 9 bases; unmatched junction bases: 7. This CDR3 is built from 15 residues. The CDR3 is CASSYSRGLASEQFF. CDR3 DNA: TGTGCCAGCAGTTACTCGAGAGGACTAGCAAGTGAGCAGTTCTTC.

This chain links TRBV7-2 with TRBJ1-2; 8 positions agree with TRBD1. This CDR3 has 18 residues. After removal of 1 base from V and 2 bases from J, the junction contained 12 bases not matched to a gene. Germline V gene data show CDR1 as SGHTA and CDR2 as FQGNSA. The CDR3 sequence: CASSLVPSTGAVNYGYTF. The CDR3 DNA follows: TGTGCCAGCAGCTTAGTACCTTCGACAGGGGCAGTAAACTATGGCTACACCTTC.

The chain uses TRBV14 and TRBJ2-7; TRBD1 agrees at 8 bases. J lost 1 base, V lost 4 bases, and 15 bases had no gene match. This CDR3 spans 18 amino acids. CDR1 and CDR2 from the germline V gene are SGHDN and FVKESK. The CDR3 spells CASSPLTTGAKYSYEQYF. The CDR3 DNA follows: TGTGCCAGCAGCCCCCTAACGACAGGGGCTAAGTATTCCTACGAGCAGTACTTC.

The chain combines TRBV2 with TRBJ1-1; 7 bases map to TRBD1. The V gene's germline CDR1 is SNHLY and CDR2 FYNNEI. The trim removed 6 bases at V and 9 bases at J, leaving 10 bases unmatched. This CDR3 comprises 13 residues. The CDR3 region is CASRPTGTGQAFF. The CDR3 nucleotides are TGTGCCAGCAGACCGACAGGGACCGGTCAAGCTTTCTTT.

The V gene is TRBV18, the J gene TRBJ2-7; 11 bases are a match to TRBD1. CDR3 size: 15 residues. Germline CDR1 is KGHSH and CDR2 is LQKENI. V dropped 3 bases and J dropped 6; count of bases not matched to a gene: 7. The CDR3, as DNA: TGTGCCAGCTCACCGACCGGGACAGGGGGGTCCGAGCAGTACTTC. Amino acid sequence: CASSPTGTGGSEQYF.

The chain employs TRBV2 and TRBJ1-2; D is perhaps TRBD1 (6 bases). CDR3 length: 13 amino acids. V dropped 4 bases and J dropped 8 bases, with 14 bases sitting between them. The germline gives CDR1 SNHLY, CDR2 FYNNEI. The CDR3 DNA is TGTGCCAGCAGTGTTGGTACAGGGCACGGCTACACCTTC. Translated: CASSVGTGHGYTF.

The chain combines TRBV7-9 with TRBJ2-3, with 16 bases aligning to TRBD2. Looked up from germline, CDR1 is SEHNR and CDR2 is FQNEAQ (reference sequence). This CDR3 is 15 amino acids long. V shed 9 bases and J 9 bases; nucleotides not matched to a gene: 9. CDR3 nucleotide sequence: TGTGCCAGTACCGGGACTAGCGGGGGGGCATGGACGCAGTATTTT. Amino acids: CASTGTSGGAWTQYF.

The chain joins TRBV27 to TRBJ2-1; D is undetermined. Looked up from germline, CDR1 is MNHEY and CDR2 is SMNVEV (reference sequence). The CDR3 has 13 residues. V lost 6 bases to trimming and J lost 8 bases, with 14 bases between them. The CDR3 protein is CASRQRRVDEQFF. The DNA of the CDR3 is TGTGCCAGCAGACAACGACGGGTCGATGAGCAGTTCTTC.

This chain joins TRBV5-1 and TRBJ2-2; D might be TRBD1 (5 bases). V lost 3 bases, J lost 7 bases, and 16 bases lay in between. Germline values: CDR1 SGHRS, CDR2 YFSETQ. This CDR3 spans 15 amino acids. CDR3 region: CASSSRVKGGGELFF. The DNA for the CDR3 is TGCGCCAGCAGCTCCAGGGTTAAAGGCGGCGGGGAGCTGTTTTTT.

The rearrangement uses TRBV19 and TRBJ1-1, with 8 bases matching TRBD1. The ends lost 5 bases at V and 5 bases at J; junction bases unmatched: 7. Germline CDR1 and CDR2: LNHDA and SQIVND (reference sequence). The CDR3 covers 14 residues. The CDR3 reads CASSHRTGRTEAFF. The CDR3 DNA reads TGTGCCAGTAGTCACCGGACAGGGAGAACTGAAGCTTTCTTT.

The chain carries TRBV15 and TRBJ1-1; no firm D call. The length of the CDR3 is 11 residues. Trimming left V 0 bases short and J 7 bases short, with 3 bases between. Germline V gene lookup returns CDR1 LNHNV and CDR2 YYDKDF (reference sequence). Here the CDR3 reads CATSRDREAFF. CDR3 in DNA: TGTGCCACCAGCAGAGACCGTGAAGCTTTCTTT.

V is TRBV7-8 and J is TRBJ2-2; D perhaps matches TRBD1 (7 bases). Trimming pared 5 bases from V and 1 base from J, leaving 17 bases between. The CDR3 covers 17 residues. Germline V gene data show CDR1 as SGHVS and CDR2 as FQNEAQ. The CDR3 protein is CASSKSQGGQNTGELFF. CDR3 in DNA: TGTGCCAGCAGCAAGTCCCAGGGGGGCCAGAACACCGGGGAGCTGTTTTTT.

This rearrangement joins TRBV18 to TRBJ1-2; 8 nucleotides align to TRBD1. Germline-derived CDR1 and CDR2 are KGHSH and LQKENI. The V and J ends lost 3 bases and 6 bases, in that order; junction bases with no gene match: 18. This CDR3 contains 18 residues. The CDR3 DNA reads TGTGCCAGCTCACCGACCTTGCCCCCAAGACAGGGGCGGGATGGCTACACCTTC. It codes for CASSPTLPPRQGRDGYTF.

On this clone itself: This sample also contains other DNA sequences that code for the same CDR3. This sequence joins TRBV18 and TRBJ1-1, with no clear D. This CDR3 comprises 13 residues. Trimming took off 2 bases at V and 1 base at J, with 5 bases between the two ends. Germline V gene lookup returns CDR1 KGHSH and CDR2 LQKENI. The chain's CDR3 is CASSPGQNTEAFF. CDR3 DNA sequence: TGTGCCAGCTCACCAGGGCAGAACACTGAAGCTTTCTTT.

The gene calls are TRBV7-2 and TRBJ2-3; tentatively, D is TRBD2 (6 bases). Germline lookup yields CDR1 SGHTA and CDR2 FQGNSA. The V and J ends lost 1 base and 3 bases respectively, with 8 bases between them. The CDR3 extends over 14 amino acids. The CDR3 coding sequence is TGTGCCAGCAGCTTAGTGGGGGGTACAGATACGCAGTATTTT. Translating it yields CASSLVGGTDTQYF.

This rearrangement joins TRBV27 to TRBJ2-7; tentative D call: TRBD1 (6 bases). The V end was cut by 3 bases, the J end by 4 bases, with 25 bases between. The CDR3 runs to 18 residues. Germline V gene sequence: CDR1 MNHEY, CDR2 SMNVEV (reference sequence). The CDR3 is CASSLRDRFAYHEYEQYF. The DNA for the CDR3 is TGTGCCAGCAGTTTGCGTGACAGGTTTGCTTACCACGAGTACGAGCAGTACTTC.

This chain connects TRBV29-1 to TRBJ1-1; 8 nucleotides align to TRBD1. Germline V gives CDR1 SQVTM, CDR2 ANQGSEA. Germline trimming cut 4 bases from V and 3 bases from J; bases unmatched to any gene: 13. The CDR3 runs 16 residues. This CDR3 reads CSVVYRGTVRDTEAFF. Here the CDR3 DNA reads TGCAGCGTTGTTTACAGGGGGACGGTCAGGGACACTGAAGCTTTCTTT.

The genes are TRBV5-6 and TRBJ1-5; D not certain. The germline CDR1 and CDR2 sequences are SGHDT and YYEEEE. Deletions cut 2 bases from V and 4 bases from J, with 4 bases between. The length of the CDR3 is 12 residues. The CDR3 nucleotides are TGTGCCAGCAGCTTCCTTAATCAGCCCCAGCATTTT. Translation: CASSFLNQPQHF.

V is TRBV10-3 and J is TRBJ2-1, with 10 bases fitting TRBD1. This CDR3 spans 17 amino acids. CDR1 is ENHRY, CDR2 SYGVKD, per germline. The J segment lost 0 bases and the V segment lost 6 bases, leaving 8 bases of the junction unmatched. The DNA for the CDR3 is TGTGCCATCAGGGCGGGACAGGGGACGAGCTCCTACAATGAGCAGTTCTTC. Protein sequence: CAIRAGQGTSSYNEQFF.

This clone appeared a single time. This sequence joins TRBV5-1 and TRBJ2-3, with D perhaps matching TRBD2 (5 bases). From germline, CDR1 is SGHRS and CDR2 YFSETQ. The CDR3 has 16 residues. Trimming took 1 base from V and 4 from J, leaving 16 bases between them. CDR3 amino acids: CASSLPAGTVADTQYF. The CDR3 bases are TGCGCCAGCAGCTTGCCGGCGGGTACGGTAGCAGATACGCAGTATTTT. The full variable domain, its missing parts supplied by reference TRBV5-1 and TRBJ2-3, is KAGVTQTPRYLIKTRGQQVTLSCSPISGHRSVSWYQQTPGQGLQFLFEYFSETQRNKGNFPGRFSGRQFSNSRSEMNVSTLELGDSALYLCASSLPAGTVADTQYFGPGTRLTVL.

This clone was seen more than once but under ten times. This chain uses TRBV4-1 with TRBJ2-3; 7 bases align to TRBD2. Germline assignment: CDR1 MGHRA and CDR2 YSYEKL. This CDR3 spans 13 amino acids. V gave up 7 bases and J gave up 1 base; unmatched junction bases: 2. CDR3 DNA: TGCGCCAGCAAAACTAGCGGCACAGATACGCAGTATTTT. Amino acids: CASKTSGTDTQYF.

This chain joins TRBV27 and TRBJ2-7; D may be TRBD2 (5 bases). V lost 3 bases and J 12 bases, leaving 15 bases between the germline ends. Germline V gene data show CDR1 as MNHEY and CDR2 as SMNVEV (reference sequence). This CDR3 spans 12 amino acids. This CDR3 reads CASSFLNSGLYF. CDR3 nucleotides: TGTGCCAGCAGTTTTCTAAACTCAGGACTGTACTTC.

V gene TRBV6-6 combines with J gene TRBJ1-5, with TRBD1 matching over 7 bases. CDR3 length: 15 residues. The germline gives CDR1 MNHNY, CDR2 SVGAGI (reference sequence). The V gene end was trimmed by 0 bases and the J gene end by 6 bases; junction bases not matched to a gene: 5. The CDR3 region has the DNA TGTGCCAGCAGTTACTCCACAGGGGAGGCTCAGCCCCAGCATTTT. This gives the protein CASSYSTGEAQPQHF.